The 9 T cell receptor beta chains listed next were all sequenced from one sample in a study of CXCR3-negative and CXCR3-positive naive CD8 T cells. With UMI labels, 5' RACE was used to prepare the TRB cDNA libraries. From its re-call of the 5' RACE reads, TCRdb lists each CDR3 protein once, without DNA. This sample's table reports around 56,000 distinct CDR3 sequences. The sample comprised naive CXCR3- CD8+ T cells from blood. The subset denotes: CD45RO-CCR7+CD27+CD95- naive CD8+ T cells lacking CXCR3 (TNR3-). The receptors stem from a human donor in good health. Some clones in this sample may be carry-over from other donors' samples.

The CDR3 region is CASSYADTQYF. The rearrangement joins TRBV7-3 to TRBJ2-3. The CDR3 is 11 residues long. Per germline, CDR1 SGHTA and CDR2 FQGTGA.

V gene TRBV7-9 combines with J gene TRBJ2-5. The length of the CDR3 is 13 residues. Germline values: CDR1 SEHNR, CDR2 FQNEAQ (reference sequence). The CDR3: CASRIAGQETQYF.

The chain carries TRBV3-1 and TRBJ2-1; TCRdb gives TRBD2 as the D gene, but with no DNA this cannot be confirmed. This CDR3 region has 13 residues. CDR1 is LGHDT, CDR2 YNNKEL, per germline (reference sequence). The CDR3 spells CASSQRLADEQFF.

The genes are TRBV20-1 and TRBJ2-1. Germline V gene sequence: CDR1 DFQATT, CDR2 SNEGSKA (reference sequence). The CDR3 length is 12 residues. The CDR3 here is CSARKKPDEQFF.

The V gene is TRBV7-9, the J gene TRBJ2-1; the D gene TCRdb calls, TRBD2, cannot be checked with no DNA. The V gene's germline CDR1 is SEHNR and CDR2 FQNEAQ (reference sequence). The CDR3 totals 15 residues. This CDR3 reads CASSPWDFLNNEQFF.

V is TRBV7-6 and J is TRBJ2-5; the D gene TCRdb calls, TRBD2, cannot be checked with no DNA. CDR1 is SGHVS, CDR2 FNYEAQ, per germline. This CDR3 region has 15 residues. CDR3 loop: CASSSQRGYHETQYF.

The chain recombines TRBV20-1 with TRBJ2-7; TCRdb calls TRBD1, which cannot be checked without DNA. The CDR3 is made up of 13 amino acids. Germline V lookup: CDR1 DFQATT, CDR2 SNEGSKA (reference sequence). The CDR3 protein is CSARPGTDYEQYF.

The chain recombines TRBV4-1 with TRBJ1-1; TCRdb lists TRBD1, though no DNA is available to test this call. Germline loops: CDR1 MGHRA, CDR2 YSYEKL. The CDR3 is 14 residues long. The CDR3 loop is CASSQVSGYTEAFF.

The chain joins TRBV7-6 to TRBJ2-5. This CDR3 comprises 13 residues. The germline V gene encodes CDR1 SGHVS and CDR2 FNYEAQ. Here the CDR3 reads CASSLLGAETQYF.